What follows describes a single T cell receptor beta chain. Germline and junction disagree at one end, which may indicate a read error. Each TRB amplification used about 220-500 ng of genomic DNA from blood. The CDR3 length is 14 residues. The germline CDR1 and CDR2 sequences are MNHEY and SVGEGT. This sample was included in a study of T and B cells in COVID-19 patients. Study-wide background: Of about 20 active-infection patients, some 18 carried comorbidities linked to unfavorable COVID-19 outcome.

Multiplex PCR with BIOMED2 TRB-A/B primer pools amplified TRB rearrangements. TCRdb passed the multiplex PCR reads through MiXCR, listing each CDR3 protein once. The sample yields roughly 12,000 distinct CDR3 sequences, roughly 30% seen once. Sequencing was done on a sample of blood. The origin of this receptor is a human donor who had recovered from COVID-19. V usage is TRBV6-2 or TRBV6-3 and J usage is TRBJ2-7, with D possibly being TRBD1 (6 bases). The CDR3 spells CASRITGSSYKQYF. As DNA, the CDR3 is TGTGCCAGCAGAATCACAGGGAGCTCCTACAAGCAGTACTTC.